This paragraph covers one T cell receptor (beta chain) sequence. This CDR3 region has 15 residues. The V and J ends lost 1 base and 3 bases respectively, with 10 bases between them. CDR1 is SGHVS and CDR2 is FQNEAQ in the germline V gene. This sample is part of a study of blood T cell repertoires in COVID-19. Study-level information: Some COVID-19 samples were acute and others convalescent; all came from the United States, Italy and Spain.

Measured with immunoSEQ multiplex PCR; TCRdb has only the in-frame clones, and not every one. Of 430,000 or so clones in the sample, roughly 90% were seen once. Sample: PBMCs or T cells enriched from blood (not recorded which). V is TRBV7-8 and J is TRBJ1-5; D possibly corresponds to TRBD1 (5 bases). The sequence was obtained from a woman between 18 and 30 years old who had been exposed to COVID-19. CDR3: CASSLEAGFNQPQHF. For the CDR3, the DNA is TGTGCCAGCAGCTTAGAGGCAGGGTTCAATCAGCCCCAGCATTTT.